This passage covers 25 T cell receptor beta chains from one sample sequenced in a study of blood T cell repertoires in COVID-19. Sequencing was performed with immunoSEQ multiplex PCR; in TCRdb, only in-frame clones are kept and a portion is missing. Here the sample spans some 240,000 clones, about three quarters being singletons. Material: peripheral blood. Receptor source: an older woman with acute or convalescent COVID-19.

This clone has a handful of counts. The gene calls are TRBV7-2 and TRBJ1-2; 7 bases map to TRBD1. This CDR3 region has 14 residues. Per the germline V gene, CDR1 is SGHTA and CDR2 is FQGNSA. V shed 7 bases and J 0 bases; nucleotides not matched to a gene: 5. CDR3 DNA sequence: TGTGCCAGCACCCGACAGGGAGCTAACTATGGCTACACCTTC. Protein sequence: CASTRQGANYGYTF. Complete variable domain (other parts from reference TRBV7-2 and TRBJ1-2): GAGVSQSPSNKVTEKGKDVELRCDPISGHTALYWYRQSLGQGLEFLIYFQGNSAPDKSGLPSDRFSAERTGGSVSTLTIQRTQQEDSAVYLCASTRQGANYGYTFGSGTRLTVV.

The chain is built from TRBV18 and TRBJ1-5, with D perhaps TRBD1 (5 bases). V lost 0 bases and J 3 bases, leaving 15 bases between the germline ends. The CDR3 is 17 amino acids. From germline, CDR1 is KGHSH and CDR2 LQKENI. CDR3 loop: CASSPPGAGSNNQPQHF. The CDR3 nucleotides are TGTGCCAGCTCACCACCTGGAGCAGGGTCAAACAATCAGCCCCAGCATTTT. The variable domain in full, completed from reference TRBV18 and TRBJ1-5, reads NAGVMQNPRHLVRRRGQEARLRCSPMKGHSHVYWYRQLPEEGLKFMVYLQKENIIDESGMPKERFSAEFPKEGPSILRIQQVVRGDSAAYFCASSPPGAGSNNQPQHFGDGTRLSIL.

The chain joins TRBV27 to TRBJ1-1; no firm D call. From germline, CDR1 is MNHEY and CDR2 SMNVEV (reference sequence). Trimming took off 6 bases at V and 4 bases at J, with 12 bases between the two ends. CDR3 size: 13 residues. CDR3 protein: CASSRRSGTEAFF. The CDR3 DNA follows: TGTGCCAGCAGCCGCCGGTCAGGCACTGAAGCTTTCTTT.

This clone was seen a single time. The chain joins TRBV9 to TRBJ2-1; TRBD1 matches 7 bases. This CDR3 spans 15 amino acids. V lost 4 bases to trimming and J lost 2 bases; unmatched junction nucleotides: 6. From germline, CDR1 is SGDLS and CDR2 YYNGEE. The CDR3 loop is CASSPWDSPYNEQFF. Written as DNA, the CDR3 is TGTGCCAGCAGCCCTTGGGACAGCCCCTACAATGAGCAGTTCTTC.

V and J are TRBV5-1 and TRBJ2-5; D ambiguous. CDR3 length: 13 amino acids. Germline CDR1 SGHRS, CDR2 YFSETQ. Between the trimmed V and J ends, which lost 5 bases and 2 bases, there was a span of 10 bases. DNA of the CDR3: TGCGCCAGCAGACCCGGGTTTCAAGAGACCCAGTACTTC. Translating gives CASRPGFQETQYF.

The chain has TRBV27 and TRBJ2-7, with TRBD1 matching over 9 bases. CDR1 MNHEY and CDR2 SMNVEV come from the germline V gene (reference sequence). Trimming cost V 8 bases and J 5 bases; bases outside gene matches: 10. The CDR3 consists of 14 residues. In DNA, the CDR3 is TGTGCCAGCGGTACCGGGACAGGGTCCCACGAGCAGTACTTC. Its translation: CASGTGTGSHEQYF.

The chain has TRBV5-8 and TRBJ2-3; a weak D match, TRBD1 (6 bases). Germline V CDR1 and CDR2: SGHTS, YDEGEE. The length of the CDR3 is 15 residues. V lost 3 bases, J lost 5 bases, and 16 bases lay in between. The CDR3 DNA is TGTGCCAGCAGCTCCCGGGTACTCAGGGGAGATACGCAGTATTTT. Translating it yields CASSSRVLRGDTQYF.

The chain is built from TRBV19 and TRBJ2-7; 9 bases are a match to TRBD1. CDR3 length: 15 residues. In germline, CDR1 is LNHDA, CDR2 SQIVND (reference sequence). Unmatched junction bases numbered 9, after V lost 5 bases and J lost 4 bases. CDR3 DNA sequence: TGTGCCAGTAGTCCTAGGGGACAGGGCAGGTACGAGCAGTACTTC. Translated, it gives CASSPRGQGRYEQYF.

CDR3 sequence (DNA): TGCGCCAGCAGCTTGGTTGCGGGGGGGTTGATGGGCACAGATACGCAGTATTTT. Encoded protein: CASSLVAGGLMGTDTQYF. The V gene is TRBV5-1, the J gene TRBJ2-3, with 9 positions matching TRBD2. The trim removed 0 bases at V and 1 base at J, leaving 9 bases unmatched. The germline gives CDR1 SGHRS, CDR2 YFSETQ. CDR3 length: 18 amino acids.

The V and J genes are TRBV12-3 or TRBV12-4 and TRBJ2-1; D might be TRBD2 (5 bases). The V and J ends lost 2 bases and 6 bases respectively, with 8 bases between them. CDR3 length: 13 residues. The CDR3 nucleotides read TGTGCCAGCAGTTTATTCGAGGGCAATGAGCAGTTCTTC. It yields the protein CASSLFEGNEQFF.

Here the CDR3 reads CASSPREAGGLETQYF. The CDR3 region has the DNA TGTGCCAGCAGCCCACGCGAAGCGGGGGGGCTTGAGACCCAGTACTTC. The chain employs TRBV7-8 and TRBJ2-5, with TRBD2 matching over 10 bases. The CDR3 loop spans 16 amino acids. Germline assignment: CDR1 SGHVS and CDR2 FQNEAQ. Trimming cost V 5 bases and J 5 bases; bases outside gene matches: 11.

The gene calls are TRBV25-1 and TRBJ2-7; 11 bases are a match to TRBD2. The CDR3 extends over 15 amino acids. Germline-derived CDR1 and CDR2 are MGHDK and SYGVNS. The junction had 7 bases not matched to a gene; V was cut back by 5 bases and J by 4 bases. The CDR3 sequence: CASSIRGLAAYEQYF. CDR3 coding DNA: TGTGCCAGCAGTATCAGGGGACTAGCGGCTTACGAGCAGTACTTC.

This chain connects TRBV14 to TRBJ1-4, with D possibly matching TRBD1 (6 bases). This CDR3 region has 15 residues. The germline CDR1 and CDR2 sequences are SGHDN and FVKESK. Trimming shortened V by 1 base and J by 8 bases, and 14 bases separated the two germline ends. DNA for the CDR3: TGTGCCAGCAGCCAAGGGGGGACATCGGGAGAAAAACTGTTTTTT. Translated: CASSQGGTSGEKLFF.

Notes on this clone: The same CDR3 arises from other DNA sequences in this sample as well. The genes are TRBV18 and TRBJ2-7; 7 bases agree with TRBD2. CDR1 KGHSH and CDR2 LQKENI come from the germline V gene. J was trimmed by 2 bases and V by 3 bases; bases with no gene match: 4. This CDR3 region has 14 residues. CDR3 in amino acids: CASSPPSGTYEQYF. Here the CDR3 DNA reads TGTGCCAGCTCACCGCCTAGCGGAACCTACGAGCAGTACTTC.

The chain couples TRBV30 to TRBJ1-5; D remains unclear. The CDR3 extends over 13 amino acids. Germline V gives CDR1 GTSNPN, CDR2 SVGIG (reference sequence). Trimming stripped 0 bases from V and 7 bases from J, with 10 bases between. In nucleotides, the CDR3 is TGTGCCTGGAGTGTACGTGAGGGCCAGCCCCAGCATTTT. Translating it yields CAWSVREGQPQHF.

This clone was picked up one time. The chain employs TRBV19 and TRBJ2-3, with a tentative D call TRBD2 (6 bases). This CDR3 has 14 amino acids. Trimming stripped 3 bases from V and 5 bases from J, with 12 bases between. Looked up from germline, CDR1 is LNHDA and CDR2 is SQIVND (reference sequence). The DNA for the CDR3 is TGTGCCAGTAGTATCTCGACTAGTAAAGATACGCAGTATTTT. Translating gives CASSISTSKDTQYF.

The sample holds a few counts of this clone. J is TRBJ1-2 and V is TRBV9; 7 bases align to TRBD1. Germline loops: CDR1 SGDLS, CDR2 YYNGEE. Losses at the gene ends were 4 bases for V and 0 bases for J; bases not matched to a gene: 6. The CDR3 extends over 15 amino acids. The CDR3 nucleotides read TGTGCCAGCAGCCCAGGGGGAGAAACTAACTATGGCTACACCTTC. Translation gives CASSPGGETNYGYTF.

The V gene is TRBV24-1, the J gene TRBJ2-7; TRBD1 aligns across 9 bases. In germline, CDR1 is KGHDR, CDR2 SFDVKD. The CDR3 covers 13 residues. V shed 5 bases and J 5 bases; nucleotides not matched to a gene: 3. CDR3 region: CATSGDRGDEQYF. The CDR3 DNA follows: TGTGCCACCAGTGGTGACAGGGGGGACGAGCAGTACTTC.

The genes are TRBV7-9 and TRBJ1-5, with 12 bases identical to TRBD1. V trimming: 5 bases; J trimming: 6 bases; junction bases outside the gene matches: 8. CDR1 SEHNR and CDR2 FQNEAQ come from the germline V gene (reference sequence). The CDR3 consists of 16 residues. CDR3 protein: CASSRGTGGGGQPQHF. The CDR3 region has the DNA TGTGCCAGCAGCAGAGGGACAGGGGGCGGCGGTCAGCCCCAGCATTTT.

The rearrangement links TRBV12-5 to TRBJ1-3; 8 nucleotides align to TRBD1. The CDR3 sequence is 17 residues long. The V gene end was trimmed by 2 bases and the J gene end by 0 bases; junction bases not matched to a gene: 6. The V gene's germline CDR1 is LGHNT and CDR2 FRNRAP. The CDR3 region is CASGLWGTGSSGNTIYF. In nucleotides, the CDR3 is TGTGCTAGTGGTTTGTGGGGGACAGGCAGCTCTGGAAACACCATATATTTT.

CDR3 nucleotide sequence: TGCGCCAGCAGAATGGACATTTCAACTAATGAAAAACTGTTTTTT. Protein product: CASRMDISTNEKLFF. The V gene is TRBV5-1, the J gene TRBJ1-4; D is perhaps TRBD1 (5 bases). Germline values: CDR1 SGHRS, CDR2 YFSETQ. V lost 5 bases, J lost 0 bases, and 11 bases lay in between. This CDR3 has 15 residues.

The CDR3 sequence: CASRLSVRGIAEAFF. The CDR3 DNA reads as TGTGCCAGCAGACTCTCTGTCCGAGGGATTGCTGAAGCTTTCTTT. V and J are TRBV7-2 and TRBJ1-1; D is undetermined. The CDR3 is made up of 15 amino acids. Trimming cost V 6 bases and J 6 bases, with 20 bases left between them. The germline V gene has CDR1 SGHTA and CDR2 FQGNSA.

This chain connects TRBV11-2 to TRBJ1-2; a weak D match, TRBD1 (5 bases). Germline V gives CDR1 SGHAT, CDR2 FQNNGV. Trimming removed 0 bases from V and 5 bases from J, with 10 bases in between. The CDR3 is made up of 14 amino acids. In DNA, the CDR3 is TGTGCCAGCAGCTTAGAAAGACAGAGTTATGGCTACACCTTC. Translated: CASSLERQSYGYTF. Combining the CDR3 with reference TRBV11-2 and TRBJ1-2 gives the whole variable domain EAGVAQSPRYKIIEKRQSVAFWCNPISGHATLYWYQQILGQGPKLLIQFQNNGVVDDSQLPKDRFSAERLKGVDSTLKIQPAKLEDSAVYLCASSLERQSYGYTFGSGTRLTVV.

The V and J genes are TRBV19 and TRBJ1-1; 11 nucleotides align to TRBD1. Germline V gene data show CDR1 as LNHDA and CDR2 as SQIVND (reference sequence). J was trimmed by 11 bases and V by 3 bases; bases with no gene match: 2. The CDR3 spans 12 residues. The CDR3 DNA reads as TGTGCCAGTAGTATGGACAGGGGGCTCGCTTTCTTT. This translates into CASSMDRGLAFF.

The chain links TRBV6-5 to TRBJ1-2; TRBD1 matches 7 bases. Trimming took 6 bases from V and 4 from J; bases not matched to a gene: 11. Looked up from germline, CDR1 is MNHEY and CDR2 is SVGAGI. The CDR3 is 15 amino acids. The CDR3 DNA reads as TGTGCCAGCAGATACCATAGGGGGCCTGGCTATGGCTACACCTTC. Protein sequence: CASRYHRGPGYGYTF.